This TCR beta chain appears in the sequencing data of a study of OX40 agonist ivuxolimab in advanced cancers. As for the study in general: Eligibility admitted prior anti-PD-1, anti-PD-L1 or anti-CTLA-4 therapy; 40% had some.

V was clipped by 6 bases and J by 5 bases, with 17 bases between them. The CDR3 loop spans 14 amino acids. CDR1 and CDR2 from the germline V gene are MNHNS and SASEGT. Sequencing was performed with immunoSEQ multiplex PCR; in TCRdb, only in-frame clones are kept and a portion is missing. Of 55,000 to 70,000 clones in the sample, 75% to 90% are singletons; the top ten hold approximately 3.1%. J is TRBJ2-7 and V is TRBV6-1, with D possibly matching TRBD1 (6 bases). The specimen comprised CD4+ or CD8+ T cells sorted from blood, sampled in a trial of the OX40 agonist ivuxolimab. This TCR was recovered from an adult with an advanced solid tumor such as melanoma, head and neck, liver or kidney cancer. CDR3 region: CASRGIGGYHEQYF. CDR3 in DNA: TGTGCCAGCAGGGGGATTGGGGGCTACCACGAGCAGTACTTC.